Here is one TCR beta chain with its context. Antigen unknown. This record belongs to a study of T cell repertoires in cytomegalovirus infection. Looking at the study overall: Matching HLA type and CMV infection were both indicated by public TCR beta signatures.

Study-level results: Summed frequency of public TCR beta families distinguished CMV carriers with the relevant HLA. HLA-C-restricted CMV-specific TCR beta clonotypes prevailed in the ex vivo response.

TCRdb re-derived calls from the reads in MiXCR, one entry per CDR3 protein. The sample holds approximately 100,000 distinct CDR3 sequences, less than 25% seen once. J lost 0 bases, V lost 7 bases, and 4 bases had no gene match. This CDR3 contains 16 residues. Sequenced: CD8+ T cells from PBMCs. The sequence was collected from a human donor in good health (CMV status not recorded). Some clones in this sample may be carry-over from other donors' samples. J is TRBJ2-1 and V is TRBV12-3 or TRBV12-4, with 12 bases aligning to TRBD2. CDR3 sequence (DNA): TGTGCCAGCACCTTGACTAGCGGGGGCTCCTACAATGAGCAGTTCTTC. Its protein is CASTLTSGGSYNEQFF.